One sample yielded the 32 T cell receptor beta chains listed below, sequenced in a study of T cells after somatic rescue of genetic block. TCRdb keeps only in-frame clones here, not all; method: immunoSEQ multiplex PCR. This sample has fewer than 150,000 clones, with over 80% found just once. Specimen: peripheral blood mononuclear cells (PBMCs). These receptors were collected from a woman between 18 and 29 years old.

CDR3 protein: CASSLVSGIDTQYF. The CDR3 DNA reads as TGTGCCAGCAGTCTAGTCTCCGGAATAGATACGCAGTATTTT. The chain recombines TRBV7-9 with TRBJ2-3, with unresolved D. The germline gives CDR1 SEHNR, CDR2 FQNEAQ (reference sequence). Trimming stripped 6 bases from V and 5 bases from J, with 15 bases between. This CDR3 has 14 amino acids.

The chain combines TRBV19 with TRBJ1-3, with D unclear. Germline CDR1 and CDR2: LNHDA and SQIVND (reference sequence). The V end lost 5 bases, the J end lost 0 bases, and 11 bases lay between the germline ends. This CDR3 has 15 residues. CDR3 DNA: TGTGCCAGTAGTCCACCGGGCCTCTCTGGAAACACCATATATTTT. It codes for CASSPPGLSGNTIYF.

V and J are TRBV11-3 and TRBJ2-7; D is unclear. In germline, CDR1 is SGHNT, CDR2 YENEEA. V was cut by 8 bases and J by 0 bases, with 14 bases left in between. The CDR3 is 14 amino acids. CDR3 nucleotides: TGTGCCAGCCGCAAAAAGGGTTTCTCCTACGAGCAGTACTTC. It yields the protein CASRKKGFSYEQYF. Variable domain in full (rest from reference TRBV11-3 and TRBJ2-7): EAGVVQSPRYKIIEKKQPVAFWCNPISGHNTLYWYLQNLGQGPELLIRYENEEAVDDSQLPKDRFSAERLKGVDSTLKIQPAELGDSAVYLCASRKKGFSYEQYFGPGTRLTVT.

V and J are TRBV2 and TRBJ2-4, with 11 bases aligning to TRBD2. This CDR3 contains 17 residues. Trimming removed 7 bases from V and 0 bases from J; junction bases left unmatched: 8. Germline V gene lookup returns CDR1 SNHLY and CDR2 FYNNEI. The CDR3 loop reads CASIGTSGGLAKNIQYF. DNA for the CDR3: TGTGCCAGCATCGGGACTAGCGGTGGATTAGCCAAAAACATTCAGTACTTC. The whole variable domain, filled in from reference TRBV2 and TRBJ2-4, reads EPEVTQTPSHQVTQMGQEVILRCVPISNHLYFYWYRQILGQKVEFLVSFYNNEISEKSEIFDDQFSVERPDGSNFTLKIRSTKLEDSAMYFCASIGTSGGLAKNIQYFGAGTRLSVL.

The chain uses TRBV9 and TRBJ2-3; TRBD2 agrees at 7 bases. The CDR3 covers 15 residues. Per the germline V gene, CDR1 is SGDLS and CDR2 is YYNGEE. Germline trimming cut 7 bases from V and 6 bases from J; bases unmatched to any gene: 14. The CDR3 protein is CASGALARVADTQYF. The DNA of the CDR3 is TGTGCCAGCGGCGCACTAGCGAGGGTAGCGGATACGCAGTATTTT.

In the case of this clone: One junction end does not reproduce the germline sequence, and a read error may be involved. The chain recombines TRBV11-2 with TRBJ1-6; 7 positions match TRBD1. CDR1 and CDR2 from the germline V gene are SGHAT and FQNNGV. The CDR3 is 19 amino acids. DNA for the CDR3: TGTGCCAGCAGTTTAGGCCGTTATCGGGACAGCGACACAAATTCACCCCTCCACTTT. Amino acids: CASSLGRYRDSDTNSPLHF.

The chain joins TRBV6-6 to TRBJ2-7; D unclear. The CDR3 extends over 15 amino acids. The germline V and J ends were trimmed by 0 bases and 0 bases, with 9 bases remaining between them. CDR1 is MNHNY and CDR2 is SVGAGI in the germline V gene (reference sequence). This CDR3 reads CASSYSETSSYEQYF. The DNA of the CDR3 is TGTGCCAGCAGTTACTCCGAGACAAGCTCCTACGAGCAGTACTTC.

V usage is TRBV29-1 and J usage is TRBJ1-2; D gene unclear. The V gene's germline CDR1 is SQVTM and CDR2 ANQGSEA. The CDR3 sequence is 11 residues long. V was trimmed by 3 bases and J by 5 bases, leaving 7 bases between them. The CDR3: CSVEGWYGYTF. Written as DNA, the CDR3 is TGCAGCGTTGAGGGCTGGTATGGCTACACCTTC.

V gene TRBV27 combines with J gene TRBJ2-1; a weak D match, TRBD1 (5 bases). V lost 3 bases, J lost 8 bases, and 20 bases lay in between. CDR3 size: 16 residues. Germline V gives CDR1 MNHEY, CDR2 SMNVEV (reference sequence). The CDR3 region is CASSFQGFFGYDEQFF. CDR3 bases: TGTGCCAGCAGTTTTCAGGGTTTTTTCGGCTATGATGAGCAGTTCTTC.

The chain is built from TRBV28 and TRBJ1-6; possibly TRBD1 for D (5 bases). V lost 5 bases to trimming and J lost 9 bases, with 11 bases between them. The CDR3 length is 13 residues. Per the germline V gene, CDR1 is MDHEN and CDR2 is SYDVKM. The chain's CDR3 is CASSPGMGSPLHF. The CDR3 nucleotides read TGTGCCAGCAGTCCAGGGATGGGTTCACCCCTCCACTTT. Looking up the rest from reference TRBV28 and TRBJ1-6 gives the full variable domain: DVKVTQSSRYLVKRTGEKVFLECVQDMDHENMFWYRQDPGLGLRLIYFSYDVKMKEKGDIPEGYSVSREKKERFSLILESASTNQTSMYLCASSPGMGSPLHFGNGTRLTVT.

This chain connects TRBV4-1 to TRBJ2-6; no clear D. The CDR3 spans 14 residues. Trimming took off 2 bases at V and 4 bases at J, with 6 bases between the two ends. From germline, CDR1 is MGHRA and CDR2 YSYEKL. The CDR3 region is CASSQYSGANVLTF. The CDR3 DNA sequence: TGCGCCAGCAGCCAATATTCCGGGGCCAACGTCCTGACTTTC.

About this clone: Other DNA sequences in this specimen translate into the identical CDR3. The J gene is TRBJ1-5, the V gene TRBV2, with D possibly matching TRBD1 (5 bases). Per germline, CDR1 SNHLY and CDR2 FYNNEI. CDR3 length: 16 residues. V lost 1 base to trimming and J lost 1 base, with 11 bases between them. This chain's CDR3 is CASSEGGRRSNQPQHF. The CDR3 DNA follows: TGTGCCAGCAGTGAAGGGGGACGAAGGAGCAATCAGCCCCAGCATTTT.

V and J are TRBV19 and TRBJ1-6, with D tentatively TRBD1 (6 bases). CDR3 length equals 14 residues. V gave up 3 bases and J gave up 7 bases, with 10 bases separating them. Germline CDR1 LNHDA, CDR2 SQIVND (reference sequence). For the CDR3, the DNA is TGTGCCAGTAGTATCACAGGGCGAAATTCACCCCTCCACTTT. It encodes CASSITGRNSPLHF.

The chain joins TRBV6-5 to TRBJ2-7, with 7 bases matching TRBD2. The CDR3 length is 14 residues. Trimming took 0 bases from V and 2 from J; bases not matched to a gene: 1. In germline, CDR1 is MNHEY, CDR2 SVGAGI. DNA of the CDR3: TGTGCCAGCAGTTACTCGGCGGGGGCCTACGAGCAGTACTTC. Encoded protein: CASSYSAGAYEQYF.

This chain joins TRBV19 and TRBJ1-2; D not certain. This CDR3 is 14 amino acids long. Germline loops: CDR1 LNHDA, CDR2 SQIVND (reference sequence). The V gene lost 5 bases and the J gene lost 0 bases, with 10 bases spanning the gap. The CDR3 DNA reads TGTGCCAGTAGTCCACGAACCTCTAACTATGGCTACACCTTC. Its translation is CASSPRTSNYGYTF. Complete variable domain (other parts from reference TRBV19 and TRBJ1-2): DGGITQSPKYLFRKEGQNVTLSCEQNLNHDAMYWYRQDPGQGLRLIYYSQIVNDFQKGDIAEGYSVSREKKESFPLTVTSAQKNPTAFYLCASSPRTSNYGYTFGSGTRLTVV.

This clone was recorded a few times. The chain uses TRBV19 and TRBJ2-5; unclear D gene. This CDR3 is 14 amino acids long. Germline values: CDR1 LNHDA, CDR2 SQIVND (reference sequence). V was pared by 3 bases and J by 5 bases, with 13 bases between. The CDR3 protein is CASSISWAAETQYF. The CDR3 DNA reads as TGTGCCAGTAGTATCTCTTGGGCCGCCGAGACCCAGTACTTC. The variable domain in full, completed from reference TRBV19 and TRBJ2-5, reads DGGITQSPKYLFRKEGQNVTLSCEQNLNHDAMYWYRQDPGQGLRLIYYSQIVNDFQKGDIAEGYSVSREKKESFPLTVTSAQKNPTAFYLCASSISWAAETQYFGPGTRLLVL.

This clone was picked up one time. This chain joins TRBV19 and TRBJ1-4; no clear D gene. Germline V gene data show CDR1 as LNHDA and CDR2 as SQIVND (reference sequence). The V gene lost 8 bases and the J gene lost 5 bases, with 15 bases spanning the gap. The CDR3 covers 14 residues. The CDR3 spells CASGKIPPNEKLFF. The CDR3 DNA follows: TGTGCCAGTGGAAAGATCCCTCCAAATGAAAAACTGTTTTTT. The entire variable domain, with the rest obtained from reference TRBV19 and TRBJ1-4, is as follows: DGGITQSPKYLFRKEGQNVTLSCEQNLNHDAMYWYRQDPGQGLRLIYYSQIVNDFQKGDIAEGYSVSREKKESFPLTVTSAQKNPTAFYLCASGKIPPNEKLFFGSGTQLSVL.

The chain uses TRBV18 and TRBJ1-1, with D possibly being TRBD1 (6 bases). The CDR3 totals 16 residues. Trimming pared 6 bases from V and 1 base from J, leaving 18 bases between. In germline, CDR1 is KGHSH, CDR2 LQKENI. The chain's CDR3 is CASSLTGITTNTEAFF. In nucleotides, the CDR3 is TGTGCCAGCTCCCTCACAGGGATAACTACGAACACTGAAGCTTTCTTT.

Details on this clone: At one of its ends the junction is not consistent with the germline gene, which may arise from a read error. V gene TRBV6-1 combines with J gene TRBJ2-7, with 8 bases that match TRBD1. CDR1 is MNHNS, CDR2 SASEGT, per germline. The CDR3 sequence is 15 residues long. The DNA for the CDR3 is TGTGCCAGCAGCGAAGCGGCAGGGGGCTACCACGAGCAGTACTTC. Its translation: CASSEAAGGYHEQYF.

This chain uses TRBV30 with TRBJ2-7; D gene ambiguous. CDR1 is GTSNPN and CDR2 is SVGIG in the germline V gene (reference sequence). The CDR3 has 13 amino acids. The V end lost 1 base, the J end lost 0 bases, and 7 bases lay between the germline ends. CDR3 residues: CAWSGLNSYEQYF. CDR3 DNA: TGTGCCTGGAGTGGTCTGAACTCCTACGAGCAGTACTTC.

The chain couples TRBV5-1 to TRBJ1-6; maybe TRBD1 (6 bases). The germline gives CDR1 SGHRS, CDR2 YFSETQ. CDR3 length: 14 residues. V was trimmed by 2 bases and J by 9 bases, leaving 12 bases between them. The CDR3 is CASSFGQKGSPLHF. The CDR3, as DNA: TGCGCCAGCAGCTTTGGACAGAAAGGTTCACCCCTCCACTTT.

This clone has only a few counts. The chain recombines TRBV5-6 with TRBJ1-1; TRBD1 matches 9 bases. The CDR3 contains 12 residues. CDR1 and CDR2 (germline): SGHDT, YYEEEE. The V and J ends lost 4 bases and 6 bases, in that order; junction bases with no gene match: 1. DNA of the CDR3: TGTGCCAGCAGCGGGACAGGGTCTGAAGCTTTCTTT. Translation gives CASSGTGSEAFF.

The chain combines TRBV6-1 with TRBJ2-1; D might be TRBD1 or TRBD2, each matching 5 bases. V dropped 6 bases and J dropped 6 bases, with 18 bases sitting between them. Germline V gene sequence: CDR1 MNHNS, CDR2 SASEGT. This CDR3 has 15 amino acids. CDR3 in DNA: TGTGCCAGCAGAGGGGCAGGGACCCCGGGCAATGAGCAGTTCTTC. Amino acids: CASRGAGTPGNEQFF.

The chain has TRBV18 and TRBJ2-5, with D tentatively TRBD1 (6 bases). The germline V gene has CDR1 KGHSH and CDR2 LQKENI. This CDR3 has 15 residues. V lost 4 bases and J 1 base, leaving 13 bases between the germline ends. The CDR3 reads CASSRGPFGQETQYF. The CDR3 DNA reads as TGTGCCAGCTCACGGGGGCCGTTCGGCCAAGAGACCCAGTACTTC.

V gene TRBV29-1 combines with J gene TRBJ1-4, with D uncertain. Germline CDR1 reads SQVTM; CDR2 reads ANQGSEA. V dropped 4 bases and J dropped 5 bases, with 11 bases sitting between them. The CDR3 covers 13 residues. CDR3 in amino acids: CSVVLGKNEKLFF. CDR3 nucleotide sequence: TGCAGCGTTGTCCTAGGAAAAAATGAAAAACTGTTTTTT.

The CDR3 loop reads CASSLSSLQGYTF. For the CDR3, the DNA is TGTGCCAGCAGCTTGAGCAGCCTTCAAGGCTACACCTTC. This sequence joins TRBV5-5 and TRBJ1-2; D unclear. The CDR3 sequence is 13 residues long. Between the trimmed V and J ends, which lost 1 base and 8 bases, there was a span of 12 bases. Germline loops: CDR1 SGHKS, CDR2 YYEKEE (reference sequence).

The genes are TRBV27 and TRBJ2-2, with a possible D match to TRBD2 (6 bases). The V gene lost 7 bases and the J gene lost 4 bases, with 19 bases spanning the gap. The CDR3 extends over 16 amino acids. Per germline, CDR1 MNHEY and CDR2 SMNVEV (reference sequence). CDR3 loop: CASMYTGGVVTGELFF. The CDR3 DNA is TGTGCCAGCATGTACACGGGCGGGGTAGTCACCGGGGAGCTGTTTTTT.

The chain links TRBV19 to TRBJ2-2; D not certain. CDR3 length: 11 residues. Germline CDR1 and CDR2: LNHDA and SQIVND (reference sequence). V gave up 7 bases and J gave up 5 bases, with 5 bases separating them. The CDR3 sequence is CASTKTGELFF. DNA of the CDR3: TGTGCCAGTACCAAAACCGGGGAGCTGTTTTTT.

The chain recombines TRBV5-6 with TRBJ1-1; D gene unclear. V was pared by 1 base and J by 8 bases, with 6 bases between. This CDR3 comprises 11 residues. From germline, CDR1 is SGHDT and CDR2 YYEEEE. CDR3 sequence reads: CASSLWQEAFF. DNA of the CDR3: TGTGCCAGCAGCTTGTGGCAGGAAGCTTTCTTT.

The chain couples TRBV2 to TRBJ1-5, with D tentatively TRBD1 (5 bases). CDR1 is SNHLY and CDR2 is FYNNEI in the germline V gene. With 6 bases removed from V and 4 bases from J, the gap between germline ends came to 16 bases. The CDR3 spans 15 residues. CDR3 loop: CASSPDRERNQPQHF. CDR3 DNA: TGTGCCAGCAGCCCTGACAGAGAACGAAATCAGCCCCAGCATTTT.

This chain connects TRBV30 to TRBJ2-7; a weak D match, TRBD1 (5 bases). Germline V gene data show CDR1 as GTSNPN and CDR2 as SVGIG (reference sequence). Trimming left V 2 bases short and J 2 bases short, with 10 bases between. This CDR3 region has 13 residues. The chain's CDR3 is CAWSSGRAYEQYF. DNA for the CDR3: TGTGCCTGGAGTTCAGGCAGGGCCTACGAGCAGTACTTC.

The chain is built from TRBV19 and TRBJ1-1, with TRBD1 as a possible D gene (5 bases). The length of the CDR3 is 12 residues. Germline lookup yields CDR1 LNHDA and CDR2 SQIVND (reference sequence). V was cut by 6 bases and J by 4 bases, with 9 bases left in between. CDR3 DNA: TGTGCCAGTAGCGGGGACGGCACTGAAGCTTTCTTT. It codes for CASSGDGTEAFF. Using reference TRBV19 and TRBJ1-1 for the parts outside the CDR3, the full variable domain is DGGITQSPKYLFRKEGQNVTLSCEQNLNHDAMYWYRQDPGQGLRLIYYSQIVNDFQKGDIAEGYSVSREKKESFPLTVTSAQKNPTAFYLCASSGDGTEAFFGQGTRLTVV.